The clone carrying this TCR beta chain has a handful of counts. What it recognizes is unknown. This sample is part of a study of blood T cells in healthy people across ages. Study-wide findings and caveats: PBMCs that were unsorted prevented a conclusive naive versus antigen-experienced comparison.

Combining a sample-barcoded 5' primer with a J-beta primer mix, a second PCR ran for 7 to 11 cycles. TCRdb redid the calling of the 5' RACE reads with MiXCR, one entry per CDR3 protein. The table records roughly 1,500,000 distinct CDR3 sequences, approximately 32% of them present only once. The draw of peripheral blood yielded around 10 milliliters from each donor. Germline V gene lookup returns CDR1 ENHRY and CDR2 SYGVKD. CDR3 size: 15 residues. V dropped 2 bases and J dropped 9 bases, with 17 bases sitting between them. The genes are TRBV10-3 and TRBJ2-1; D could derive from TRBD1 or TRBD2 (5 bases each). The receptor's source is a woman under 40 in good health. Sequencing was carried out using blood. CDR3 coding DNA: TGTGCCATCAGTGAGAGGCTAGAGGGGATGGTTGAGCAGTTCTTC. Protein: CAISERLEGMVEQFF.